A single sample is the source of the 10 T cell receptor beta chains below, sequenced in a study of CD8+ T cells in alopecia areata. Sequencing templates came from extracted RNA that was reverse transcribed into cDNA. Profiling relied on immunoSEQ multiplex PCR, and the TCRdb table lists in-frame clones only, not all of them. The specimen has about 270,000 clones, none found just once. CD4, CD8alpha, NKG2D, NKG2ACE and other markers guided sorting of pooled cutaneous lymph node cells. Source material: CD4+ T cells sorted from a lymph node. Source of these receptors: a C3H/HeJ mouse with alopecia areata. This line is of MHC haplotype H2-k.

This clone was picked up many times. Gene names are mouse gene names. The observed sequence ends 4 residues before the CDR3 terminus, with the missing tail filled in from the germline J gene. The V gene is TRBV13-1, the J gene TRBJ1-2; perhaps TRBD1 as D (6 bases). CDR1 is NSHNY, CDR2 SYGAGN, per germline. V lost 5 bases to trimming and J lost 4 bases, with 12 bases between them. This CDR3 region has 13 residues. The CDR3 sequence: CASRPTGTSDYTF. CDR3 bases read: TGTGCCAGCAGGCCTACAGGGACCTCC.

Comments on this clone: Gene names and germline refer to mouse. The read ends 4 residues before the CDR3 terminus; that terminus is restored from the germline J gene. The genes are TRBV4 and TRBJ2-1, with D perhaps TRBD1 (5 bases). The CDR3 length is 13 residues. Germline V gene data show CDR1 as LGHDT and CDR2 as YNNKQL (reference sequence). V shed 5 bases and J shed 1 base, with 6 bases lying between them. The CDR3 reads CASSRQNYAEQFF. The covered CDR3 bases are TGTGCCAGCAGCCGACAGAACTATGCT.

A word on this clone: These gene names are mouse names. The read is 4 residues too short to cover the CDR3 end, so that end is filled in from the germline J gene. The chain couples TRBV1 to TRBJ1-1; a possible D gene is TRBD1 (5 bases). Trimming removed 4 bases from V and 0 bases from J, with 6 bases in between. Germline assignment: CDR1 NSQYPW and CDR2 LRSPGD (reference sequence). This CDR3 is 13 amino acids long. Partial CDR3 DNA: TGCACCTGCAGTGGACAGACAAACACA. This codes for CTCSGQTNT. The CDR3 in its entirety is CTCSGQTNTEVFF.

In this sample, this clone turned up a few times. The gene names given are mouse names. Sequencing ends 4 residues short of the CDR3 end; the germline J gene provides the rest. The V call is TRBV19, the J call TRBJ2-5; TRBD1 agrees at 8 bases. The germline gives CDR1 FNHDT, CDR2 SITEND (reference sequence). The CDR3 length is 12 residues. The covered CDR3 bases are TGTGCCAGCGGGGACAGGAGGGAC. Translating gives CASGDRRD. The CDR3, in full, reads CASGDRRDTQYF.

Details on this clone: These gene names are mouse names. Read sequence stops 4 residues before the CDR3 end, and the germline J gene provides the missing end. The chain links TRBV19 to TRBJ1-2; D not resolved. This CDR3 spans 12 amino acids. V was cut by 3 bases and J by 2 bases, with 5 bases left in between. Germline V gene sequence: CDR1 FNHDT, CDR2 SITEND (reference sequence). CDR3 DNA, as far as it was read: TGTGCCAGCAGTACACATAACTCC. It encodes CASSTHNS. In full, the CDR3 is CASSTHNSDYTF.

With respect to this clone: Gene names are mouse gene names. The observed sequence ends 4 residues before the CDR3 terminus, with the missing tail filled in from the germline J gene. Distinct nucleotide sequences in the sample also encode this CDR3. The rearrangement uses TRBV1 and TRBJ2-5; TRBD2 agrees at 8 bases. Trimming at V came to 0 bases and at J to 3 bases, leaving 2 bases not matched to a gene. The CDR3 spans 15 residues. CDR1 is NSQYPW, CDR2 LRSPGD, per germline (reference sequence). The CDR3 bases that were read are TGCACCTGCAGTGCAGAGGCTGGGGGGCAAGAC. The encoded protein is CTCSAEAGGQD. The CDR3 as a whole reads CTCSAEAGGQDTQYF. Complete variable domain (other parts from reference TRBV1 and TRBJ2-5): VTLLEQNPRWRLVPRGQAVNLRCILKNSQYPWMSWYQQDLQKQLQWLFTLRSPGDKEVKSLPGADYLATRVTDTELRLQVANMSQGRTLYCTCSAEAGGQDTQYFGPGTRLLVL.

This clone was found a few times. Here the gene names and germline are mouse. The read comes to an end 4 residues before the CDR3 does, leaving the germline J gene to fill in the end. The chain is built from TRBV1 and TRBJ2-7; the match to TRBD2 covers 14 bases. The CDR3 extends over 15 amino acids. The V gene's germline CDR1 is NSQYPW and CDR2 LRSPGD (reference sequence). CDR3 sequence: CTCSGDWGGVDEQYF. The sequenced part of the CDR3 DNA is TGCACCTGCAGTGGGGACTGGGGGGGCGTGGAT.

This clone was seen more than once but under ten times. Mouse gene names and germline throughout. Read sequence stops 4 residues before the CDR3 end, and the germline J gene provides the missing end. Additional DNA sequences in this sample encode the identical CDR3. This rearrangement joins TRBV13-3 to TRBJ2-3; possibly TRBD2 for D (7 bases). Trimming took off 5 bases at V and 0 bases at J, with 10 bases between the two ends. This CDR3 comprises 14 residues. Germline values: CDR1 NNHDY, CDR2 SYVADS. The CDR3 reads CASRLGASAETLYF. The CDR3 bases that were read are TGTGCCAGCAGGCTGGGGGCTAGTGCAGAA.

The table lists this clone with many counts. Mouse names are used for the genes. The read finishes 4 residues shy of the CDR3 end, and the germline J gene is used to complete it. V usage is TRBV17 and J usage is TRBJ2-2; the match to TRBD1 covers 7 bases. The V and J ends lost 6 bases and 2 bases, in that order; junction bases with no gene match: 3. Germline lookup yields CDR1 MNHDT and CDR2 YYDKIL. This CDR3 is 14 amino acids long. CDR3 loop: CASSPTGNTGQLYF. The sequenced part of the CDR3 DNA is TGTGCTAGCAGCCCGACAGGGAACACCGGG.

A note on this clone: Genes and germline come from the mouse. The read stops 4 residues short of the end of the CDR3; the missing end is completed from the germline J gene. The V gene is TRBV5, the J gene TRBJ2-7, with a tentative D call TRBD1 (6 bases). Per the germline V gene, CDR1 is LGHNA and CDR2 is YNLKQL (reference sequence). The CDR3 is 15 residues long. Between the trimmed V and J ends, which lost 4 bases and 3 bases, there was a span of 16 bases. This CDR3 reads CASSPPGRGSYEQYF. The DNA read from the CDR3 is TGTGCCAGCAGCCCCCCGGGGAGGGGGAGCTAT.